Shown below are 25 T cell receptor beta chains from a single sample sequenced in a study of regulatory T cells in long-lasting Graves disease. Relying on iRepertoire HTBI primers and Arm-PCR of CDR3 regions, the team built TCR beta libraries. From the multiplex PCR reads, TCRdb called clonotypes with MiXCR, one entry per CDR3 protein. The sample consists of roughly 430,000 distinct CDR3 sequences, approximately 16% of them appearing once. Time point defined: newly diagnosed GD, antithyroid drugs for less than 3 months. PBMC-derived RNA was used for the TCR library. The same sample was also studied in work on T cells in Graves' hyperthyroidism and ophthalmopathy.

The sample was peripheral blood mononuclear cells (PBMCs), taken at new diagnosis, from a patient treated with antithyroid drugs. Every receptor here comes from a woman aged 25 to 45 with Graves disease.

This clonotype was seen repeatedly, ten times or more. The CDR3 protein is CASSLMGSPTQPQHF. The CDR3, as DNA: TGTGCCAGCAGTTTAATGGGCAGCCCCACTCAGCCCCAGCATTTT. The chain employs TRBV28 and TRBJ1-5; D not resolved. The CDR3 length is 15 residues. Germline values: CDR1 MDHEN, CDR2 SYDVKM. Trimming took 2 bases from V and 6 from J, leaving 14 bases between them. Full variable domain (missing parts from reference TRBV28 and TRBJ1-5): DVKVTQSSRYLVKRTGEKVFLECVQDMDHENMFWYRQDPGLGLRLIYFSYDVKMKEKGDIPEGYSVSREKKERFSLILESASTNQTSMYLCASSLMGSPTQPQHFGDGTRLSIL.

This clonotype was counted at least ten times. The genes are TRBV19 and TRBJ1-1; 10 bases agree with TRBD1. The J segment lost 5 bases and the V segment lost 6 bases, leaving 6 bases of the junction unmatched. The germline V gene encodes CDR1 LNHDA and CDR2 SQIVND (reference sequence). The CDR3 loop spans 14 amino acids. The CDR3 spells CASRRDRGGTEAFF. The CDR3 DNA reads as TGTGCCAGTAGGAGGGACAGGGGAGGAACTGAAGCTTTCTTT.

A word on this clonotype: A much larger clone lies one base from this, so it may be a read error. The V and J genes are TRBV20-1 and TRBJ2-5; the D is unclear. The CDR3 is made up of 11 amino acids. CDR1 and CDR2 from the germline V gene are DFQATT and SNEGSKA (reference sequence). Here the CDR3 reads CSARPDYEQHF. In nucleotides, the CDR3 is TGCAGTGCTCGCCCTGATTACGAGCAGCACTTC.

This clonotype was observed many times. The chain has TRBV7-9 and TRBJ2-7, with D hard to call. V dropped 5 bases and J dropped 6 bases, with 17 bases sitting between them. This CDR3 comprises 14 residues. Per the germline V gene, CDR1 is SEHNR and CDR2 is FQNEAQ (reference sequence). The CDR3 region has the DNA TGTGCCAGCAGCGATAACGTTCTCCGCTTCGAGCAGTACTTC. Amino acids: CASSDNVLRFEQYF.

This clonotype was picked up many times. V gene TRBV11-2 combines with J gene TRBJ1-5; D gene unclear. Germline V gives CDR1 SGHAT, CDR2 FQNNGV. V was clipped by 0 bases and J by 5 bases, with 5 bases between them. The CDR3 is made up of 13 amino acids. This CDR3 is CASSLETHQPQHF. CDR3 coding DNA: TGTGCCAGCAGCTTAGAAACCCATCAGCCCCAGCATTTT.

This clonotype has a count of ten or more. CDR3 in amino acids: CASTAPTRRGRRETQYF. The CDR3 bases are TGTGCCAGCACCGCCCCAACTCGGCGGGGAAGGAGAGAGACCCAGTACTTC. V and J are TRBV11-2 and TRBJ2-5; D possibly corresponds to TRBD2 (6 bases). The CDR3 loop spans 17 amino acids. In germline, CDR1 is SGHAT, CDR2 FQNNGV. Deletions cut 7 bases from V and 4 bases from J, with 25 bases between.

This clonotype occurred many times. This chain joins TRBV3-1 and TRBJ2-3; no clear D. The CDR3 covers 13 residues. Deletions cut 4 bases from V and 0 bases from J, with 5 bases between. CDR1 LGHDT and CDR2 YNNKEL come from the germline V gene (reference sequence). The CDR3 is CASSRASTDTQYF. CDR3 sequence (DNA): TGTGCCAGCAGCCGAGCCAGCACAGATACGCAGTATTTT.

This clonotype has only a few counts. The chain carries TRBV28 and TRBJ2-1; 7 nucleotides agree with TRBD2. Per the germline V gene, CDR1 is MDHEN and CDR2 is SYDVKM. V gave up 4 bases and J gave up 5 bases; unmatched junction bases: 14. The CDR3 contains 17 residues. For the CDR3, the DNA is TGTGCCAGCAGTTATGCCTACCGAGGACTAGGCCACAATGAGCAGTTCTTC. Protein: CASSYAYRGLGHNEQFF.

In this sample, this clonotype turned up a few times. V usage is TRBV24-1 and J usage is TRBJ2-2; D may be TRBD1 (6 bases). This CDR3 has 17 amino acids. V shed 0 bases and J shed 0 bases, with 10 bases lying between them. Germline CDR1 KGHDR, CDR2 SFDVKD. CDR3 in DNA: TGTGCCACCAGTGATTTGCAAGGGGGTTCGAACACCGGGGAGCTGTTTTTT. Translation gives CATSDLQGGSNTGELFF.

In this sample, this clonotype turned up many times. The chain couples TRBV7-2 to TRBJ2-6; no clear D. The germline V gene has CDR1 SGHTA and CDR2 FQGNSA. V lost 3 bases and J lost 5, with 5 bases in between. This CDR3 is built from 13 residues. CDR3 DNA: TGTGCCAGCAGCTTGAACAGGGCCAACGTCCTGACTTTC. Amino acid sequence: CASSLNRANVLTF.

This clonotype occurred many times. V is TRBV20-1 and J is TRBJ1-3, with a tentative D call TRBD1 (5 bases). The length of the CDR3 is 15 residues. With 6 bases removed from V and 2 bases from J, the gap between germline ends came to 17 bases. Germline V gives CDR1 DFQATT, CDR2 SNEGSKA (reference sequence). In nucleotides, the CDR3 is TGCAGTGCCCCAGGGCCCGCGGGACCTGGAAACACCATATATTTT. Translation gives CSAPGPAGPGNTIYF.

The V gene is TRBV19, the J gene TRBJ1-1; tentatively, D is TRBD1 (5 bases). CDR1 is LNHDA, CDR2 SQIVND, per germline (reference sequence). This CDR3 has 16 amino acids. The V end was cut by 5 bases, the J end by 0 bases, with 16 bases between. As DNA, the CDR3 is TGTGCCAGTAGTCCCCGACCCGACAGATTGAACACTGAAGCTTTCTTT. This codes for CASSPRPDRLNTEAFF.

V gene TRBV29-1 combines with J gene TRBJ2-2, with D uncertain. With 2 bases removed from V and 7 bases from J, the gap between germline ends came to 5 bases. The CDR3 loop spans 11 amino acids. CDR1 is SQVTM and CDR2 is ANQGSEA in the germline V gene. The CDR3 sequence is CSVERDGELFF. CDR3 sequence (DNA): TGCAGCGTTGAAAGGGACGGGGAGCTGTTTTTT.

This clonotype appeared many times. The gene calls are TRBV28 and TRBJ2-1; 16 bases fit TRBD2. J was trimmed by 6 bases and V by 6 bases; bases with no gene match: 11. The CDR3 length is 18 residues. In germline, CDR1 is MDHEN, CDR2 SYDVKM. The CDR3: CASRPPGLAGGGSNEQFF. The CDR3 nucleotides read TGTGCCAGCAGGCCTCCGGGACTAGCGGGAGGGGGATCCAATGAGCAGTTCTTC.

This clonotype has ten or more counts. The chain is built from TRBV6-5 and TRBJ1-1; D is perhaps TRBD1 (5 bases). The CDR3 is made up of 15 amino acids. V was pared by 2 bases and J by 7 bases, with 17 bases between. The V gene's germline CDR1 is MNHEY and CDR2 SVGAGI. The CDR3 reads CASSYTRPGPYEAFF. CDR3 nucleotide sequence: TGTGCCAGCAGTTACACGAGGCCGGGACCCTATGAAGCTTTCTTT.

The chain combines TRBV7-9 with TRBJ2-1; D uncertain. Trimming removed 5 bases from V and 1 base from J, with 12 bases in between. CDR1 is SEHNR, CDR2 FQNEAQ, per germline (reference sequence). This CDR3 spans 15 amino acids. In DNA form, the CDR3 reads TGTGCCAGCAGCCCAGCCGTACCATCCTACAATGAGCAGTTCTTC. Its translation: CASSPAVPSYNEQFF.

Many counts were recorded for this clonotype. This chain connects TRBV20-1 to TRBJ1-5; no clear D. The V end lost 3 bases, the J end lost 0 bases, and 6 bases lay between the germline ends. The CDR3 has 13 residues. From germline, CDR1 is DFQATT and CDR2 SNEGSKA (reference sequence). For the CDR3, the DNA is TGCAGTGCTAGTAGGGATAGCAATCAGCCCCAGCATTTT. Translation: CSASRDSNQPQHF.

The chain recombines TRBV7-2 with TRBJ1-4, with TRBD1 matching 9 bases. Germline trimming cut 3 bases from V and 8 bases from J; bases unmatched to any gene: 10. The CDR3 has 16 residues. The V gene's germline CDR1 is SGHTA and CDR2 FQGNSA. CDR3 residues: CASSLVGQGLGEKLFF. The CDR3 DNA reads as TGTGCCAGCAGCTTGGTGGGACAGGGTTTGGGGGAAAAACTGTTTTTT.

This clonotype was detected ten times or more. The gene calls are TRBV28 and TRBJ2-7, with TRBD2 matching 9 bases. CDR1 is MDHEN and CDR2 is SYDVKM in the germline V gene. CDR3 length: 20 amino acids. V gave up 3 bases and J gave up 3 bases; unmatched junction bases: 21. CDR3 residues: CASSLWKVRTSASIHYEQYF. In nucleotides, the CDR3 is TGTGCCAGCAGTTTGTGGAAAGTGAGGACTAGCGCCTCCATCCACTACGAGCAGTACTTC.

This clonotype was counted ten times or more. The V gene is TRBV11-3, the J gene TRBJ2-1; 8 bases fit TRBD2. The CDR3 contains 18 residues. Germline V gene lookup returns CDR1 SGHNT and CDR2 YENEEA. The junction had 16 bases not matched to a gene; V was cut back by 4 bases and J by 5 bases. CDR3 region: CASSSGTRRLSGDNEQFF. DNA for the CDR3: TGTGCCAGCAGCTCCGGGACTAGGAGGTTATCGGGTGACAATGAGCAGTTCTTC.

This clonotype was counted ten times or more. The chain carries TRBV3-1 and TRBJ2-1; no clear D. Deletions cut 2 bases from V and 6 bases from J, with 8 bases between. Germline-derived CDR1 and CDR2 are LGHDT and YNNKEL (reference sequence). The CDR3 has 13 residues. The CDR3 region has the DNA TGTGCCAGCAGCCAATACAGTTCCAATGAGCAGTTCTTC. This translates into CASSQYSSNEQFF.

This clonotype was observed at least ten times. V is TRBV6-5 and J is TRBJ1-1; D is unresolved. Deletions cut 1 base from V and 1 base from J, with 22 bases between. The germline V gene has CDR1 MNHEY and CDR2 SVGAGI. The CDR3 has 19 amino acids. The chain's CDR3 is CASSYFMFWSAVTNTEAFF. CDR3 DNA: TGTGCCAGCAGTTACTTTATGTTTTGGTCGGCAGTCACGAACACTGAAGCTTTCTTT.

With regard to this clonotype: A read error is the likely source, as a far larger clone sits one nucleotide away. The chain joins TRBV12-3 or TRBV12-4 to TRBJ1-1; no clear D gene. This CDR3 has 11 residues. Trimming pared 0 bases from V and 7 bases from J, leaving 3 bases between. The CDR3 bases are TGTGCCAGCAGTTTAGCGCGTGAAGCTTTCTTT. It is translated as CASSLAREAFF.

The CDR3 coding sequence is TGTGCCAGCAGTTACGCTGGGACCGGTGAAAAACTGTTTTTT. It translates to CASSYAGTGEKLFF. The chain joins TRBV6-2 or TRBV6-3 to TRBJ1-4, with a tentative D call TRBD1 (5 bases). The CDR3 runs 14 residues. V was shortened by 2 bases and J by 7 bases, with 11 bases between the two germline ends. CDR1 MNHEY and CDR2 SVGEGT come from the germline V gene.

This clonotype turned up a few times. The CDR3 is CASSTSLGHEQYF. CDR3 DNA sequence: TGTGCCAGCAGTACATCCTTGGGGCACGAGCAGTACTTC. The rearrangement joins TRBV28 to TRBJ2-7; maybe TRBD1 (5 bases). Trimming removed 5 bases from V and 5 bases from J, with 13 bases in between. CDR3 size: 13 residues. The germline CDR1 and CDR2 sequences are MDHEN and SYDVKM.